These 3 T cell receptor beta chains were sequenced from one sample in a study of T cells in Graves' hyperthyroidism and ophthalmopathy. TCR beta CDR3 sequences were amplified from RNA transcripts. Using the HTBI primer set, a first-round RT-PCR was run on the TCR CDR3. From the multiplex PCR reads, TCRdb called clonotypes with MiXCR, one entry per CDR3 protein. The sample holds around 350,000 distinct CDR3 sequences; approximately 14% are singletons and the top ten take less than 20%. Sequencing used blood. These receptors all stem from a woman under 40 with Graves' ophthalmopathy.

The chain employs TRBV28 and TRBJ1-5, with 9 bases aligning to TRBD1. Trimming took 5 bases from V and 3 from J; bases not matched to a gene: 8. This CDR3 region has 16 residues. CDR1 and CDR2 from the germline V gene are MDHEN and SYDVKM. The CDR3: CASSIGGQGDNQPQHF. CDR3 DNA: TGTGCCAGCAGTATAGGGGGACAGGGTGACAATCAGCCCCAGCATTTT. The entire variable domain, with the rest obtained from reference TRBV28 and TRBJ1-5, is as follows: DVKVTQSSRYLVKRTGEKVFLECVQDMDHENMFWYRQDPGLGLRLIYFSYDVKMKEKGDIPEGYSVSREKKERFSLILESASTNQTSMYLCASSIGGQGDNQPQHFGDGTRLSIL.

The V gene is TRBV27, the J gene TRBJ2-2; D gene ambiguous. CDR1 is MNHEY, CDR2 SMNVEV, per germline (reference sequence). Deletions cut 5 bases from V and 6 bases from J, with 16 bases between. The CDR3 loop spans 15 amino acids. The CDR3 spells CASSLASPGPGELFF. The CDR3, as DNA: TGTGCCAGCAGTCTGGCGTCCCCCGGACCCGGGGAGCTGTTTTTT.

This clonotype was observed at least ten times. This chain links TRBV30 with TRBJ1-1, with unresolved D. This CDR3 is built from 17 residues. Germline V gene data show CDR1 as GTSNPN and CDR2 as SVGIG (reference sequence). The V gene lost 0 bases and the J gene lost 4 bases, with 21 bases spanning the gap. CDR3 coding DNA: TGTGCCTGGAGTGTCAAGGGTGGGGTCAACCGATCCACTGAAGCTTTCTTT. Protein sequence: CAWSVKGGVNRSTEAFF. The whole variable domain, filled in from reference TRBV30 and TRBJ1-1, reads SQTIHQWPATLVQPVGSPLSLECTVEGTSNPNLYWYRQAAGRGLQLLFYSVGIGQISSEVPQNLSASRPQDRQFILSSKKLLLSDSGFYLCAWSVKGGVNRSTEAFFGQGTRLTVV.